This T cell receptor beta chain stems from a study of siplizumab effects on memory and regulatory T cells. Study findings and constraints: Siplizumab gave mappable alloreactive CD4+ clones an average Treg-derived fraction of about 70%, against roughly 29% in controls. Some alloreactive sequences were traceable to unstimulated CD4+ memory cells, and siplizumab significantly reduced them.

Unmatched junction bases numbered 3, after V lost 2 bases and J lost 5 bases. Germline assignment: CDR1 MNHEY and CDR2 SVGAGI. The CDR3 extends over 14 amino acids. On this clone: The antigen remains unidentified.

The data were produced by immunoSEQ multiplex PCR, yet TCRdb's version contains in-frame clones alone and is incomplete. The sample shows more than 85,000 clones, 90% to 95% of them seen only once. The specimen sequenced was CD4+ T cells sorted from blood. The TCR comes from a human donor in good health. V gene TRBV6-5 combines with J gene TRBJ2-1; 7 bases agree with TRBD1. The CDR3, as DNA: TGTGCCAGCAGTTACACGGGACAGCACAATGAGCAGTTCTTC. It yields the protein CASSYTGQHNEQFF.